These 29 T cell receptor beta chains originate from one sample sequenced in a study of shared clonotypes between healthy human individuals (dated by TCRdb to 2020 to 2022). The library was produced with the immunoSEQ multiplex PCR assay. TCRdb limited this immuneACCESS table to in-frame rearrangements with V and J called. A share of clones is missing; checked studies link under half to unresolved V genes, and the rest is unexplained. The sample yields about 1 million clones; roughly 75% were counted once. About 1.5% of the sample is held by the ten biggest clonotypes. The sequenced sample consisted of memory CD4+ T cells sorted from blood. This sample's cell subset or site label indicates: CD45RA-negative fraction. These receptors all stem from a man aged 18 to 30 in good health.

The chain uses TRBV11-1 and TRBJ2-2; possibly TRBD1 for D (6 bases). CDR3 length: 16 residues. Germline V gene lookup returns CDR1 SGHAT and CDR2 FQDESV (reference sequence). V was cut by 5 bases and J by 0 bases, with 13 bases left in between. The CDR3 is CASSPGQYSNTGELFF. DNA of the CDR3: TGTGCCAGCAGCCCAGGACAGTATTCGAACACCGGGGAGCTGTTTTTT.

This clone has ten or more counts. The chain is built from TRBV7-8 and TRBJ1-1; no clear D. Trimming took 5 bases from V and 1 from J, leaving 11 bases between them. The germline V gene has CDR1 SGHVS and CDR2 FQNEAQ. This CDR3 region has 14 residues. In DNA, the CDR3 is TGTGCCAGCAGCGTGATGGAAGCGAACACTGAAGCTTTCTTT. Its protein product is CASSVMEANTEAFF.

The rearrangement uses TRBV5-1 and TRBJ1-2, with TRBD1 matching 8 bases. V trimming: 4 bases; J trimming: 5 bases; junction bases outside the gene matches: 10. From germline, CDR1 is SGHRS and CDR2 YFSETQ. The CDR3 length is 15 residues. CDR3 residues: CASSPSGQAYYGYTF. Written as DNA, the CDR3 is TGCGCCAGCAGCCCTTCGGGACAGGCCTATTATGGCTACACCTTC.

The chain combines TRBV10-3 with TRBJ2-6; no definite D call. CDR1 ENHRY and CDR2 SYGVKD come from the germline V gene. The CDR3 length is 17 residues. V lost 0 bases and J 0 bases, leaving 9 bases between the germline ends. CDR3 coding DNA: TGTGCCATCAGTGAGTCGACGGCAGGCTCTGGGGCCAACGTCCTGACTTTC. Translating it yields CAISESTAGSGANVLTF.

This clone was recorded only once. The chain has TRBV28 and TRBJ2-7, with 7 bases that match TRBD2. Germline V lookup: CDR1 MDHEN, CDR2 SYDVKM. V was clipped by 10 bases and J by 3 bases; unmatched bases: 12. This CDR3 region has 14 residues. CDR3 nucleotides: TGTGCCACCCTACTCGGGGGGTCGAACTACGAGCAGTACTTC. It yields the protein CATLLGGSNYEQYF.

V and J are TRBV5-1 and TRBJ2-7, with 7 bases aligning to TRBD1. V gave up 4 bases and J gave up 1 base; unmatched junction bases: 5. The CDR3 spans 14 residues. Germline V gene lookup returns CDR1 SGHRS and CDR2 YFSETQ. The DNA of the CDR3 is TGCGCCAGCAGCAAGGACAGGAGATCCTACGAGCAGTACTTC. It is translated as CASSKDRRSYEQYF.

This chain joins TRBV15 and TRBJ2-3; 9 nucleotides agree with TRBD2. With V trimmed by 1 base and J by 10 bases, 6 bases remained unmatched. This CDR3 region has 14 residues. Germline CDR1 reads LNHNV; CDR2 reads YYDKDF (reference sequence). CDR3 DNA sequence: TGTGCCACCAGCAGAGGCAAGGCGGGGGGGCCGCAGTATTTT. This sequence encodes CATSRGKAGGPQYF.

The chain is built from TRBV4-3 and TRBJ2-6; possible D gene TRBD2, 5 bases. The CDR3 covers 16 residues. The V end lost 9 bases, the J end lost 4 bases, and 19 bases lay between the germline ends. CDR1 and CDR2 (germline): LGHNA, YSLEER. The CDR3 DNA is TGCGCCAGTTCACGAGGTGGACTCACCGGGGCCAACGTCCTGACTTTC. Its translation is CASSRGGLTGANVLTF.

This clone was seen a handful of times. V and J are TRBV2 and TRBJ2-3, with 10 bases that match TRBD2. The CDR3 extends over 15 amino acids. The ends lost 5 bases at V and 5 bases at J; junction bases unmatched: 7. Germline lookup yields CDR1 SNHLY and CDR2 FYNNEI. CDR3 residues: CASSLSGGVVDTQYF. CDR3 DNA: TGTGCCAGCAGTTTGAGCGGGGGGGTAGTAGATACGCAGTATTTT.

In regard to this clone: The same CDR3 can be traced to other DNA sequences in this sample. The chain uses TRBV7-8 and TRBJ2-1; 15 bases match TRBD2. CDR3 length: 14 amino acids. V was pared by 4 bases and J by 9 bases, with 1 base of the junction left unmatched. Germline V gives CDR1 SGHVS, CDR2 FQNEAQ. In DNA form, the CDR3 reads TGTGCCAGCAGCTCGGGACTAGCGGGAGGTGAGCAGTTCTTC. Residues: CASSSGLAGGEQFF.

This chain joins TRBV6-1 and TRBJ2-5, with 10 bases lining up with TRBD1. This CDR3 has 16 amino acids. Unmatched junction bases numbered 7, after V lost 4 bases and J lost 2 bases. Germline CDR1 MNHNS, CDR2 SASEGT. CDR3 residues: CASSARDRGLQETQYF. CDR3 nucleotide sequence: TGTGCCAGCAGTGCACGGGACAGGGGCTTACAAGAGACCCAGTACTTC.

CDR3 sequence reads: CASRKDGGQPQHF. The CDR3 DNA sequence: TGTGCCAGTAGAAAAGACGGAGGTCAGCCCCAGCATTTT. The rearrangement joins TRBV19 to TRBJ1-5; no firm D call. The germline CDR1 and CDR2 sequences are LNHDA and SQIVND (reference sequence). The CDR3 runs 13 residues. V shed 6 bases and J shed 6 bases, with 12 bases lying between them.

This sequence joins TRBV28 and TRBJ1-2; 7 bases line up with TRBD1. The CDR3 covers 16 residues. Per the germline V gene, CDR1 is MDHEN and CDR2 is SYDVKM. The V and J ends lost 5 bases and 3 bases, in that order; junction bases with no gene match: 12. CDR3 protein: CASSMGTELSYYGYTF. The CDR3 nucleotides are TGTGCCAGCAGTATGGGGACAGAGTTATCCTACTATGGCTACACCTTC.

J is TRBJ2-5 and V is TRBV9; 9 bases line up with TRBD2. Germline CDR1 and CDR2: SGDLS and YYNGEE. CDR3 length: 14 residues. Germline trimming cut 4 bases from V and 3 bases from J; bases unmatched to any gene: 4. This CDR3 reads CASSPIAGEETQYF. The DNA for the CDR3 is TGTGCCAGCAGCCCTATAGCGGGAGAAGAGACCCAGTACTTC.

The gene calls are TRBV15 and TRBJ2-3; D uncertain. Germline CDR1 and CDR2: LNHNV and YYDKDF (reference sequence). The CDR3 has 13 residues. The V end was cut by 5 bases, the J end by 2 bases, with 8 bases between. For the CDR3, the DNA is TGTGCCACCAGCCTCGGGTCCACAGATACGCAGTATTTT. This sequence encodes CATSLGSTDTQYF.

The rearrangement uses TRBV6-6 and TRBJ1-3, with D uncertain. Trimming pared 5 bases from V and 0 bases from J, leaving 14 bases between. Per the germline V gene, CDR1 is MNHNY and CDR2 is SVGAGI (reference sequence). The length of the CDR3 is 16 residues. CDR3 sequence: CASSLKTSRSGNTIYF. CDR3 nucleotides: TGTGCCAGCAGTCTAAAGACATCCCGCTCTGGAAACACCATATATTTT.

The chain joins TRBV6-5 to TRBJ1-1; the D is unclear. V lost 7 bases and J 2 bases, leaving 17 bases between the germline ends. Looked up from germline, CDR1 is MNHEY and CDR2 is SVGAGI. This CDR3 is 15 amino acids long. CDR3 sequence (DNA): TGTGCCAGCAAGGTCCTTGAACAGCTAAACACTGAAGCTTTCTTT. Its translation: CASKVLEQLNTEAFF.

The V gene is TRBV6-5, the J gene TRBJ1-2, with D possibly being TRBD1 (5 bases). Germline V lookup: CDR1 MNHEY, CDR2 SVGAGI. This CDR3 spans 16 amino acids. V lost 4 bases to trimming and J lost 2 bases, with 17 bases between them. The CDR3: CASSWGSGSPNYGYTF. Here the CDR3 DNA reads TGTGCCAGCAGTTGGGGTTCAGGGTCCCCGAACTATGGCTACACCTTC.

The CDR3 here is CASNQGSSGANVLTF. CDR3 coding DNA: TGTGCCAGTAATCAGGGTTCTTCTGGGGCCAACGTCCTGACTTTC. V gene TRBV19 combines with J gene TRBJ2-6; a weak D match, TRBD1 (5 bases). The CDR3 totals 15 residues. CDR1 is LNHDA and CDR2 is SQIVND in the germline V gene (reference sequence). Trimming removed 7 bases from V and 1 base from J, with 11 bases in between. Full variable domain (rest looked up from reference TRBV19 and TRBJ2-6): DGGITQSPKYLFRKEGQNVTLSCEQNLNHDAMYWYRQDPGQGLRLIYYSQIVNDFQKGDIAEGYSVSREKKESFPLTVTSAQKNPTAFYLCASNQGSSGANVLTFGAGSRLTVL.

The chain carries TRBV7-8 and TRBJ2-3; 8 bases agree with TRBD2. This CDR3 has 17 residues. Germline CDR1 reads SGHVS; CDR2 reads FQNEAQ. The junction had 11 bases not matched to a gene; V was cut back by 3 bases and J by 3 bases. The DNA of the CDR3 is TGTGCCAGCAGCTTTGTTTTTCGGGAGGGCCAGACAGATACGCAGTATTTT. Translating it yields CASSFVFREGQTDTQYF.

This chain uses TRBV18 with TRBJ2-1; 12 bases map to TRBD1. V lost 4 bases and J lost 2; bases outside the gene matches: 3. The germline V gene encodes CDR1 KGHSH and CDR2 LQKENI. This CDR3 contains 16 residues. This CDR3 is CASSHRDRGPYNEQFF. The DNA of the CDR3 is TGTGCCAGCTCACACCGGGACAGGGGGCCCTACAATGAGCAGTTCTTC.

The sample holds a few counts of this clone. As DNA, the CDR3 is TGTGCCAGCAGCCCTGCTCGGCTCCCAATCGGGGAGCTGTTTTTT. This sequence encodes CASSPARLPIGELFF. The chain combines TRBV14 with TRBJ2-2; D unresolved. Germline lookup yields CDR1 SGHDN and CDR2 FVKESK. Trimming took off 4 bases at V and 7 bases at J, with 16 bases between the two ends. This CDR3 region has 15 residues.

Worth noting for this clone: Mismatch with germline at one junction end may stem from a read error. This specimen includes other DNA sequences encoding the same CDR3. V is TRBV7-7 and J is TRBJ2-5, with D tentatively TRBD1 (5 bases). The CDR3 has 13 residues. Germline CDR1 is SSHAT and CDR2 is FNYEAQ (reference sequence). Here the CDR3 reads CASSFRVQETQYF. For the CDR3, the DNA is TGTGCTAGCAGCTTCAGGGTGCAAGAGACCCAGTACTTC. The whole variable domain, filled in from reference TRBV7-7 and TRBJ2-5, reads GAGVSQSPRYKVTKRGQDVTLRCDPISSHATLYWYQQALGQGPEFLTYFNYEAQPDKSGLPSDRFSAERPEGSISTLTIQRTEQRDSAMYRCASSFRVQETQYFGPGTRLLVL.

The V call is TRBV6-5, the J call TRBJ2-5, with a weak D call TRBD1 (5 bases). From germline, CDR1 is MNHEY and CDR2 SVGAGI. The V end lost 0 bases, the J end lost 5 bases, and 10 bases lay between the germline ends. The CDR3 is 14 amino acids. CDR3: CASSYSAGLETQYF. CDR3 DNA: TGTGCCAGCAGTTACTCTGCAGGGCTTGAGACCCAGTACTTC.

The J gene is TRBJ2-2, the V gene TRBV13; D is undetermined. Germline V lookup: CDR1 PRHDT, CDR2 FYEKMQ (reference sequence). V lost 3 bases and J lost 0, with 11 bases in between. The CDR3 spans 16 residues. The CDR3 spells CASSFDAFANTGELFF. CDR3 coding DNA: TGTGCCAGCAGCTTCGACGCTTTCGCGAACACCGGGGAGCTGTTTTTT.

This chain uses TRBV9 with TRBJ1-4; the match to TRBD1 covers 9 bases. The CDR3 sequence is 17 residues long. Germline trimming cut 3 bases from V and 1 base from J; bases unmatched to any gene: 7. Germline lookup yields CDR1 SGDLS and CDR2 YYNGEE. The CDR3 is CASSAGQGVLTNEKLFF. The CDR3 DNA reads TGTGCCAGCAGCGCGGGACAGGGTGTGTTAACTAATGAAAAACTGTTTTTT.

In the case of this clone: This may stem from a read error, because a much larger clone lies one nucleotide away. At the DNA level, this CDR3 is encoded by other sequences in the same sample as well. The CDR3 protein is CASSKDSYEQYF. The CDR3 region has the DNA TGTGCCAGCAGCAAAGACTCCTACGAGCAGTACTTC. The chain couples TRBV21-1 to TRBJ2-7. TRBV21-1 is a pseudogene. This CDR3 contains 12 residues.

The chain combines TRBV9 with TRBJ1-1; D is unclear. Per germline, CDR1 SGDLS and CDR2 YYNGEE. The CDR3 is made up of 13 amino acids. With 6 bases removed from V and 6 bases from J, the gap between germline ends came to 15 bases. The CDR3 spells CASTEELGAEAFF. In DNA form, the CDR3 reads TGTGCCAGCACAGAAGAGCTTGGCGCTGAAGCTTTCTTT.

Turning to this clone: The germline gene is not matched at one end of the junction; a read error may be the cause. J is TRBJ1-1 and V is TRBV5-8; D ambiguous. CDR3 size: 14 residues. Looked up from germline, CDR1 is SGHTS and CDR2 is YDEGEE. The CDR3 DNA reads as TGCGCCAGCAGCCAATTCCGCGGGAACACTGAAGCTTTCTTT. This codes for CASSQFRGNTEAFF.